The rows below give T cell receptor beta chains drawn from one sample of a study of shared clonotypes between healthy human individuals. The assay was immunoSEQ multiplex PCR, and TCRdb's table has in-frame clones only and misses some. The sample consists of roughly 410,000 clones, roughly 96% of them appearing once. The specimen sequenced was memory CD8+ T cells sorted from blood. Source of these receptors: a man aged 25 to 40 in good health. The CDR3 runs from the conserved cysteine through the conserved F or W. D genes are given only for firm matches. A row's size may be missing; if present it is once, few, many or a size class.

cdr3_aa: CASSVYRAPGWNEQFF; cdr3_nt: TGTGCCAGCAGCGTGTACCGGGCCCCCGGGTGGAATGAGCAGTTCTTC; clone_size: NA; v_call: TRBV9; j_call: TRBJ2-1; d_call: NA
cdr3_aa: CASFGAEQYF; cdr3_nt: TGTGCCAGCTTTGGGGCCGAGCAGTACTTC; clone_size: NA; v_call: TRBV25-1; j_call: TRBJ2-7; d_call: NA
cdr3_aa: CASSLGGLAGKYEQYF; cdr3_nt: TGTGCCAGCAGCTTAGGGGGACTAGCGGGAAAGTACGAGCAGTACTTC; clone_size: NA; v_call: TRBV13; j_call: TRBJ2-7; d_call: TRBD2
cdr3_aa: CASSQLGGGEQYF; cdr3_nt: TGCGCCAGCAGCCAACTCGGAGGGGGCGAGCAGTACTTC; clone_size: NA; v_call: TRBV4-1; j_call: TRBJ2-7; d_call: NA
cdr3_aa: CASSLGSSGANVLTF; cdr3_nt: TGTGCCAGCAGCTTAGGCAGCTCTGGGGCCAACGTCCTGACTTTC; clone_size: NA; v_call: TRBV7-9; j_call: TRBJ2-6; d_call: NA
cdr3_aa: CSASRTGELFF; cdr3_nt: TGCAGTGCTAGTCGAACCGGGGAGCTGTTTTTT; clone_size: NA; v_call: TRBV20-1; j_call: TRBJ2-2; d_call: NA
cdr3_aa: CASSVGNYGYTF; cdr3_nt: TGTGCCAGCAGTGTTGGGAACTATGGCTACACCTTC; clone_size: NA; v_call: TRBV2; j_call: TRBJ1-2; d_call: NA
cdr3_aa: CASSIYGLAGAADTQYF; cdr3_nt: TGTGCCAGTAGTATATATGGACTAGCGGGAGCCGCTGATACGCAGTATTTT; clone_size: NA; v_call: TRBV19; j_call: TRBJ2-3; d_call: TRBD2
cdr3_aa: CASSLEPTGEWGTDTQYF; cdr3_nt: TGTGCCAGCAGCTTAGAGCCCACAGGGGAATGGGGCACAGATACGCAGTATTTT; clone_size: NA; v_call: TRBV7-2; j_call: TRBJ2-3; d_call: TRBD1
cdr3_aa: CASSLGGLPGSLDYEQYF; cdr3_nt: TGTGCCAGCAGTTTAGGGGGGCTCCCGGGGTCCTTGGACTACGAGCAGTACTTC; clone_size: NA; v_call: TRBV28; j_call: TRBJ2-7; d_call: NA
cdr3_aa: CAISEPVLAGHSYEQYF; cdr3_nt: TGTGCCATCAGTGAGCCCGTACTAGCGGGCCACTCCTACGAGCAGTACTTC; clone_size: NA; v_call: TRBV10-3; j_call: TRBJ2-7; d_call: TRBD2
cdr3_aa: CASSLGLAGAIGELFF; cdr3_nt: TGTGCCAGCAGCCTGGGACTAGCGGGAGCGATCGGGGAGCTGTTTTTT; clone_size: NA; v_call: TRBV4-2; j_call: TRBJ2-2; d_call: TRBD2
cdr3_aa: CACKQGTNEKLFF; cdr3_nt: TGTGCCTGCAAACAGGGGACTAATGAAAAACTGTTTTTT; clone_size: NA; v_call: TRBV30; j_call: TRBJ1-4; d_call: TRBD1
cdr3_aa: CARSCDHRAKNIQYF; cdr3_nt: TGTGCCAGAAGCTGCGACCATAGGGCCAAAAACATTCAGTACTTC; clone_size: NA; v_call: TRBV5-3; j_call: TRBJ2-4; d_call: NA
cdr3_aa: CASSISFRVPQETQYF; cdr3_nt: TGTGCCAGCAGCATTTCGTTCCGGGTACCACAAGAGACCCAGTACTTC; clone_size: NA; v_call: TRBV9; j_call: TRBJ2-5; d_call: NA
cdr3_aa: CASSFQAGRPEQFF; cdr3_nt: TGTGCCAGCAGCTTTCAAGCGGGAAGGCCTGAGCAGTTCTTC; clone_size: NA; v_call: TRBV11-3; j_call: TRBJ2-1; d_call: TRBD2
cdr3_aa: CASSPRPLALANNEQFF; cdr3_nt: TGTGCCAGCAGCCCCCGTCCACTAGCGCTAGCGAACAATGAGCAGTTCTTC; clone_size: NA; v_call: TRBV11-2; j_call: TRBJ2-1; d_call: TRBD2
cdr3_aa: CASSFAGNTGELFF; cdr3_nt: TGCGCCAGCAGCTTTGCGGGTAACACCGGGGAGCTGTTTTTT; clone_size: NA; v_call: TRBV5-1; j_call: TRBJ2-2; d_call: NA
cdr3_aa: CASSHLDSYEQYF; cdr3_nt: TGCGCCAGCAGCCATCTAGACAGCTACGAGCAGTACTTC; clone_size: once; v_call: TRBV4-1; j_call: TRBJ2-7; d_call: NA
cdr3_aa: CASSFLRGTKQTQYF; cdr3_nt: TGCGCCAGCAGCTTTTTACGCGGGACTAAACAAACCCAGTACTTC; clone_size: NA; v_call: TRBV5-1; j_call: TRBJ2-5; d_call: TRBD2
cdr3_aa: CASSNLLQGRDTEAFF; cdr3_nt: TGTGCCAGTAGTAACCTCTTACAGGGGAGGGACACTGAAGCTTTCTTT; clone_size: NA; v_call: TRBV19; j_call: TRBJ1-1; d_call: TRBD1
cdr3_aa: CASKEVRKTYGYTF; cdr3_nt: TGTGCCAGCAAAGAGGTACGAAAGACCTATGGCTACACCTTC; clone_size: NA; v_call: TRBV5-2; j_call: TRBJ1-2; d_call: NA
cdr3_aa: CAWSVVNTIYF; cdr3_nt: TGTGCCTGGAGTGTAGTGAACACCATATATTTT; clone_size: once; v_call: TRBV30; j_call: TRBJ1-3; d_call: NA
cdr3_aa: CASRARQGAGYEQYF; cdr3_nt: TGTGCCAGCAGGGCCCGACAGGGGGCGGGCTACGAGCAGTACTTC; clone_size: NA; v_call: TRBV2; j_call: TRBJ2-7; d_call: TRBD1
cdr3_aa: CASSDGYTEAFF; cdr3_nt: TGTGCCAGCAGTGACGGCTACACTGAAGCTTTCTTT; clone_size: few; v_call: TRBV2; j_call: TRBJ1-1; d_call: NA
cdr3_aa: CASSVATGLAGRTDTQYF; cdr3_nt: TGTGCCAGCAGCGTAGCTACCGGACTAGCGGGACGCACAGATACGCAGTATTTT; clone_size: NA; v_call: TRBV9; j_call: TRBJ2-3; d_call: TRBD2
cdr3_aa: CASSRQSSYEQYF; cdr3_nt: TGTGCCAGCAGTCGACAGAGCTCCTACGAGCAGTACTTC; clone_size: NA; v_call: TRBV27; j_call: TRBJ2-7; d_call: NA
cdr3_aa: CASSEHGLANYGYTF; cdr3_nt: TGTGCCAGCAGTGAACACGGATTAGCTAACTATGGCTACACCTTC; clone_size: NA; v_call: TRBV25-1; j_call: TRBJ1-2; d_call: NA
cdr3_aa: CASSDRGNQPQHF; cdr3_nt: TGTGCCAGCAGTGATCGGGGCAATCAGCCCCAGCATTTT; clone_size: NA; v_call: TRBV6-1; j_call: TRBJ1-5; d_call: NA
cdr3_aa: CASSLWTGGRASMDEQYF; cdr3_nt: TGTGCCAGCAGTTTATGGACTGGAGGGAGGGCTAGCATGGACGAGCAGTACTTC; clone_size: NA; v_call: TRBV28; j_call: TRBJ2-7; d_call: TRBD2